A selection of T cell receptor beta chains follows, all from one sample in a study of beta chain features in type 1 diabetes. Assay used: immunoSEQ multiplex PCR; TCRdb lists only in-frame clones, some missing. The repertoire holds 850,000 to 900,000 clones, roughly 15% seen once, with about 0.025% in the top ten. Sequenced material: naive CD4+ T cells from blood. The origin of the receptors is a woman aged 18-29 years in good health. Each CDR3 is given without its conserved first and last residue. The size entry is marked missing in some rows and otherwise reads once, few, many or a size class.

size: few
V: TRBV7-9
J: TRBJ2-5
CDR3: ASSLSTEGDFIVTQY

size: few
V: TRBV4-3
J: TRBJ1-4
CDR3: ASSQSRDSRLF

size: few
V: TRBV5-1
J: TRBJ2-2
CDR3: ASSADVGTGGELF

size: once
V: TRBV9
J: TRBJ1-4
CDR3: ASSVGRGLNEKLF

size: NA
V: TRBV28
J: TRBJ2-3
CDR3: ASRPDWLGTQY

size: few
V: TRBV7-2
J: TRBJ1-2
CDR3: ASSSRDRGLYGYT

size: NA
V: TRBV28
J: TRBJ1-2
CDR3: ASSPTGYDGYT

size: NA
V: TRBV7-9
J: TRBJ2-1
CDR3: ASSPGLVPNEQF

size: NA
V: TRBV4-1
J: TRBJ2-4
CDR3: ASSQNGGRGNIQY

size: few
V: TRBV7-3
J: TRBJ1-1
CDR3: ASSPLGGQRATEAF

size: NA
V: TRBV9
J: TRBJ2-2
CDR3: ASSVVGTGARTGELF

size: once
V: TRBV11-3
J: TRBJ2-1
CDR3: ASSSSRASSYNEQF

size: few
V: TRBV6-5
J: TRBJ1-2
CDR3: ASSSENRDRYGYT

size: few
V: TRBV19
J: TRBJ1-5
CDR3: ASSILGHYQPQH

size: NA
V: TRBV4-3
J: TRBJ2-2
CDR3: ASSQVGGGGYGELF

size: NA
V: TRBV6-6
J: TRBJ2-7
CDR3: ASSYRTGGLEQY

size: few
V: TRBV7-2
J: TRBJ2-1
CDR3: ASSPLAGSYNEQF

size: NA
V: TRBV7-9
J: TRBJ2-7
CDR3: ASSPYPRRAEDEQY

size: few
V: TRBV9
J: TRBJ2-3
CDR3: ASSAFTSGTDTQY

size: few
V: TRBV7-2
J: TRBJ2-5
CDR3: ASSLEGYRETQY

size: NA
V: TRBV7-2
J: TRBJ2-7
CDR3: ASSPRPADTHEQY

size: few
V: TRBV2
J: TRBJ2-5
CDR3: ASSERQGQY

size: few
V: TRBV20-1
J: NA
CDR3: GYQVGYEQY

size: few
V: TRBV6-1
J: TRBJ2-5
CDR3: ASREVLARETQY